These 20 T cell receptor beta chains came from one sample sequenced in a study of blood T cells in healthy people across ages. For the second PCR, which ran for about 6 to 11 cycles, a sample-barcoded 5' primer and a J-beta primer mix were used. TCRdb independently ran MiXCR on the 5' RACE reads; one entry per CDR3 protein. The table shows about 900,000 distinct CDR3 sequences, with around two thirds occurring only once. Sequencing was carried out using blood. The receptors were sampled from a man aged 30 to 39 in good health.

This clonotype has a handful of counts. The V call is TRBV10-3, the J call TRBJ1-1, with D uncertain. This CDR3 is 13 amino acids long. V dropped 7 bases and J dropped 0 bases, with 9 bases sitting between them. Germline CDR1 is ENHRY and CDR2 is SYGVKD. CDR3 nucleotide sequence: TGTGCCATCACGGTGCAGCTGAACACTGAAGCTTTCTTT. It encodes CAITVQLNTEAFF.

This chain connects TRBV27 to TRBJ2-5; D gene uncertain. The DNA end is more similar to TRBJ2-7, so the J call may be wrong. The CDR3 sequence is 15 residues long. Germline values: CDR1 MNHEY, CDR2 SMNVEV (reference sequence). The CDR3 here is CASSLTWVGINEQYF. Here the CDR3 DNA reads TGTGCCAGCAGTTTAACTTGGGTGGGGATCAACGAGCAGTACTTC.

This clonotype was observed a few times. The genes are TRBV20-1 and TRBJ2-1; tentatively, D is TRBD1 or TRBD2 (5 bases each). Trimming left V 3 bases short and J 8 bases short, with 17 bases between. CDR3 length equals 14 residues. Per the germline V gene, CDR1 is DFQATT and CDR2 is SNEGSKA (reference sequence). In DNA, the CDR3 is TGCAGTGCTAGTAAGGGACCACCTGGGGATGAGCAGTTCTTC. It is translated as CSASKGPPGDEQFF.

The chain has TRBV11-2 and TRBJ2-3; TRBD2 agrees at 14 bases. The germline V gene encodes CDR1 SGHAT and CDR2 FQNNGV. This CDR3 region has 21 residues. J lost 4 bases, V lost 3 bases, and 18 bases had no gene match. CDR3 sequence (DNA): TGTGCCAGCAGCTTTGATCCGGTCCGACTAGCGGGGGGGCCGATGTCAGATACGCAGTATTTT. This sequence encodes CASSFDPVRLAGGPMSDTQYF.

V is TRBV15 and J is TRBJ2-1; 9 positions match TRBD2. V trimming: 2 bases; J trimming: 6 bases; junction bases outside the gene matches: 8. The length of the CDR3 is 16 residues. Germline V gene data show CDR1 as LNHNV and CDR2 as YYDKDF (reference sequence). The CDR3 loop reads CATSRYAGGLINEQFF. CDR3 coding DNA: TGTGCCACCAGCAGATACGCGGGGGGGCTGATCAATGAGCAGTTCTTC.

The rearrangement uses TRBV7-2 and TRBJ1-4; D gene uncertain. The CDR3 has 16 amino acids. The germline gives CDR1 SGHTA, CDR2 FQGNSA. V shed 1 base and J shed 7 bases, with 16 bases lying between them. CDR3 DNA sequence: TGTGCCAGCAGCTTAGATTATTTCGGGGTGGGTGAAAAACTGTTTTTT. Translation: CASSLDYFGVGEKLFF.

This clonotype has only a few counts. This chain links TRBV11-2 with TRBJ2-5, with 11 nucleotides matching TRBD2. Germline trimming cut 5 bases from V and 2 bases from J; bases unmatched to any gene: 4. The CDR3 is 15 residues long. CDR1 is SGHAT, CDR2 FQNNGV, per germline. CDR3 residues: CASSQGTSGQETQYF. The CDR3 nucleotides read TGTGCCAGCAGCCAGGGGACTAGCGGACAAGAGACCCAGTACTTC.

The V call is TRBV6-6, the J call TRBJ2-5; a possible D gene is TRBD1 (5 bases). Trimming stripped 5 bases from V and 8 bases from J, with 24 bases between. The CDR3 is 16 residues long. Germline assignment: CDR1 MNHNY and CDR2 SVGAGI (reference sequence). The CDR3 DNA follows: TGTGCCAGCAGTGACAGACAAGGGGCGGCCTCTCGAACCCAGTACTTC. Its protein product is CASSDRQGAASRTQYF.

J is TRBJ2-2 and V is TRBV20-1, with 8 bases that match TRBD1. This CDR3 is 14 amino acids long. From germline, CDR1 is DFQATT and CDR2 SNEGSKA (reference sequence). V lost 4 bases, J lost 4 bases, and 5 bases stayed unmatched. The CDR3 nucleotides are TGCAGTGCTACCGGACAGGGAGGCACCGGGGAGCTGTTTTTT. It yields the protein CSATGQGGTGELFF.

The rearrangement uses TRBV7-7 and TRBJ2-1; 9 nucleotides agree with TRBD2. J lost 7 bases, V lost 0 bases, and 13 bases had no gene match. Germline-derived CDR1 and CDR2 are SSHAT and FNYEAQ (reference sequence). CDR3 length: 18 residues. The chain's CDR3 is CASSLAPLLAGPGNEQFF. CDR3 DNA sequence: TGTGCCAGCAGCTTAGCGCCCCTCCTAGCGGGGCCCGGAAATGAGCAGTTCTTC.

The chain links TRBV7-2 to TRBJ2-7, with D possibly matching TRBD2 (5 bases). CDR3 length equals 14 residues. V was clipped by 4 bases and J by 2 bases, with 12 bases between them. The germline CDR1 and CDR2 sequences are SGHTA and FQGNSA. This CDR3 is CASSSGVSAYEQYF. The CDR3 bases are TGTGCCAGCAGCTCCGGGGTTTCTGCCTACGAGCAGTACTTC.

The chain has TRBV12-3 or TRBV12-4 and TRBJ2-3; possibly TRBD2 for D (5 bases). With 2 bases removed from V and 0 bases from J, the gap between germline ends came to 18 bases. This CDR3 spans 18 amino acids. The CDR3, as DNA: TGTGCCAGCAGTTTAATACTAACGGGGAGAACTAGCACAGATACGCAGTATTTT. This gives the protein CASSLILTGRTSTDTQYF.

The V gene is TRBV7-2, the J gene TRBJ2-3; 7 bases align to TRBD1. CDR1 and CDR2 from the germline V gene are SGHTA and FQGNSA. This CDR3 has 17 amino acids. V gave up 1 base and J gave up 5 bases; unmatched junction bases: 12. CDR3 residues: CASSLGGGNPLQDTQYF. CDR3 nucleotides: TGTGCCAGCAGCTTAGGAGGGGGCAACCCTTTACAAGATACGCAGTATTTT.

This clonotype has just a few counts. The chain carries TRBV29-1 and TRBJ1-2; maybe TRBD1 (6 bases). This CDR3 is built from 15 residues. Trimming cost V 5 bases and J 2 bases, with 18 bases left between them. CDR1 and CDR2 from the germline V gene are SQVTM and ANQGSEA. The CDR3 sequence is CSVQNREDPNYGYTF. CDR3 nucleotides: TGCAGCGTTCAGAACAGGGAAGACCCAAACTATGGCTACACCTTC.

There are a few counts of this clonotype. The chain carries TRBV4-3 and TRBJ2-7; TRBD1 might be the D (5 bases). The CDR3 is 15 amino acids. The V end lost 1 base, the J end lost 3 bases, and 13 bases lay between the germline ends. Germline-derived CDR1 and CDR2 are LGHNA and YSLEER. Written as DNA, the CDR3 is TGCGCCAGCAGCCAAGTTGACGACAGATACTACGAGCAGTACTTC. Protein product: CASSQVDDRYYEQYF.

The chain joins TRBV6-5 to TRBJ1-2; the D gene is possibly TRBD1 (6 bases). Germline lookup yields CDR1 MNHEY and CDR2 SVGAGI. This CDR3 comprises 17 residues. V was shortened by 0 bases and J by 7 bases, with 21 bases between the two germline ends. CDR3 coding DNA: TGTGCCAGCAGTTACTCCTCGACAGAGTCTTGGGGGGCTGGCTACACCTTC. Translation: CASSYSSTESWGAGYTF.

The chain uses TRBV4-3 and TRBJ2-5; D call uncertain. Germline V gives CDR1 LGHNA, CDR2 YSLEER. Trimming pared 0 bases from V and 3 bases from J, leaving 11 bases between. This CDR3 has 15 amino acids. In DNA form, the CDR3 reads TGCGCCAGCAGCCAAGAGATGGGCAGTAAAGAGACCCAGTACTTC. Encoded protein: CASSQEMGSKETQYF.

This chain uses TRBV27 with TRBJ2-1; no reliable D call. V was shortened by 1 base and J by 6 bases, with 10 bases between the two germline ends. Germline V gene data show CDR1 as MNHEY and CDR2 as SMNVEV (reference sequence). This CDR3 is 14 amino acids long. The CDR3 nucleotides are TGTGCCAGCAGTTTATGGGCACACTGCAATGAGCAGTTCTTC. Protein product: CASSLWAHCNEQFF.

CDR3: CASSKVPETLYGYTF. The CDR3 DNA is TGTGCCAGCAGCAAAGTCCCCGAGACACTCTATGGCTACACCTTC. The chain joins TRBV21-1 to TRBJ1-2; the table's D call, TRBD1, was not checked against the DNA. TRBV21-1 is a pseudogene locus. This CDR3 has 15 residues.

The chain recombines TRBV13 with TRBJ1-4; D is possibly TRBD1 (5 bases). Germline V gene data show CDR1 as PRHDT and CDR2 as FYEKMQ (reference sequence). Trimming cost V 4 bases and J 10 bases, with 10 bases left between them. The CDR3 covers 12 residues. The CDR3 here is CASSSRGVKLFF. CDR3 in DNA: TGTGCCAGCAGCTCTAGAGGGGTAAAACTGTTTTTT.